One TCR beta chain is described in this entry. Antigen unknown. This CDR3 comprises 14 residues. Germline loops: CDR1 LGHNT, CDR2 FRNRAP. These data are taken from a study of CXCR3-negative and CXCR3-positive naive CD8 T cells. Notes on the study in general: For CXCR3-positive naive cells, TRB CDR3s were more hydrophobic than those of CXCR3-negative naive cells.

Researchers prepared the TRB cDNA libraries using 5' RACE with UMI labels. After re-calling the 5' RACE reads, TCRdb lists one entry per CDR3 protein, DNA absent. This sample lists nearly 90,000 distinct CDR3 sequences; its ten largest clones have 0.75% to 0.95%. The rearrangement uses TRBV12-5 and TRBJ2-1; the TCRdb D gene call, TRBD1, has no DNA to confirm it. The specimen was naive CXCR3+ CD8+ T cells from blood. Subset: CD45RO-CCR7+CD27+CD95- naive CD8+ T cells expressing CXCR3 (TNR3+). This TCR was sampled from a human donor in good health. Some clones in this sample may be carry-over from other donors' samples. The CDR3 reads CASGLDVPYNEQFF. The entire variable domain, with the rest obtained from reference TRBV12-5 and TRBJ2-1, is as follows: DARVTQTPRHKVTEMGQEVTMRCQPILGHNTVFWYRQTMMQGLELLAYFRNRAPLDDSGMPKDRFSAEMPDATLATLKIQPSEPRDSAVYFCASGLDVPYNEQFFGPGTRLTVL.